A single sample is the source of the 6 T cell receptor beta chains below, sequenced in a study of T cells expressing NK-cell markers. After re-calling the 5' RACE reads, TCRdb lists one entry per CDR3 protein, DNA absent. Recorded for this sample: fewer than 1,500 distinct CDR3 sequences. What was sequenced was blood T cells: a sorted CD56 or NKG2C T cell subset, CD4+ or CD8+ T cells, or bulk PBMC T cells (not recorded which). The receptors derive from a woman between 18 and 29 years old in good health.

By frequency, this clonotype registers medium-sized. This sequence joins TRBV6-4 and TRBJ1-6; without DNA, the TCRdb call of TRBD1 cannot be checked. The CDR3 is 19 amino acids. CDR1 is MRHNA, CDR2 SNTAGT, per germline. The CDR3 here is CASSLRDALSRGHNSPLHF.

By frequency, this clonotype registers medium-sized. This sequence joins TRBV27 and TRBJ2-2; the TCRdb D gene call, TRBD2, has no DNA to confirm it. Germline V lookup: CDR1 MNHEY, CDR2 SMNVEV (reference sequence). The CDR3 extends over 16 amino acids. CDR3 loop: CASSLIVPAGAGELFF.

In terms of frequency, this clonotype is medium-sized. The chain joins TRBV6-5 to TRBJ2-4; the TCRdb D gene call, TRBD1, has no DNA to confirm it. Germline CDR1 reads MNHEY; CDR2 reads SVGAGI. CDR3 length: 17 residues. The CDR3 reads CASSYLRQGMTKNIQYF.

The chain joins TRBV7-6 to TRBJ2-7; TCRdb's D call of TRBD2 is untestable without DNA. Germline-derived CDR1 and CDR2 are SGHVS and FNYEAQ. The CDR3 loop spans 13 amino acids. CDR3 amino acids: CASSFLGREEQYF.

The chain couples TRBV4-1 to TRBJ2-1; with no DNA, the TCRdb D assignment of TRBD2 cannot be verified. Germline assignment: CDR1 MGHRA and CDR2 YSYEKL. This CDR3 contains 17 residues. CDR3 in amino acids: CASSAPYTSGRYNEQFF.

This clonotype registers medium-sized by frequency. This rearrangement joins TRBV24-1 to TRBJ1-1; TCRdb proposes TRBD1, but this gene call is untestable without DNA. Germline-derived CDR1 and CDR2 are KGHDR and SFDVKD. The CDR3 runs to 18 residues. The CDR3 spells CATSDLRGTGGANTEAFF.